A selection of T cell receptor beta chains follows, all from one sample in a study of cytomegalovirus exposure and HLA in healthy donors. TCRdb's copy holds only in-frame clones and misses some; the assay was immunoSEQ multiplex PCR. The sample lists about 130,000 clones, 80% seen once, with under 3% in the top ten. Sequenced: PBMCs. These receptor sequences come from a man aged 30-40 years in good health and CMV-seronegative. Each CDR3 is given with its conserved first and last residue. The order of the fields is D gene, V gene, J gene, clone size, CDR3 DNA, CDR3 protein. D genes are given only for firm matches. Clone size, where shown, is once, few, many, or a class for clones that have expanded.

TRBD1	TRBV4-3	TRBJ1-1	.	TGCGCCAGCAGCCAAGGAACAGGGGAAGCAGGCACTGAAGCTTTCTTT	CASSQGTGEAGTEAFF
TRBD2	TRBV7-6	TRBJ2-7	.	TGTGCCAGCAGCTTAGGTGCGACTAGCGGCCTCGCCTACGAGCAGTACTTC	CASSLGATSGLAYEQYF
.	TRBV6-1	TRBJ1-1	.	TGTGCCAGCAGTGAAGTTCACAGTTACACTGAAGCTTTCTTT	CASSEVHSYTEAFF
TRBD2	TRBV6-1	TRBJ2-5	.	TGTGCCAGCAGTACCTTCGCGGGAGGATTAGAGACCCAGTACTTC	CASSTFAGGLETQYF
TRBD1	TRBV19	TRBJ1-2	.	TGTGCCAGTAACCATTTCTTGGACAGGGGAAGTCCTGGCTACACCTTC	CASNHFLDRGSPGYTF
.	TRBV18	TRBJ1-2	.	TGTGCCAGCTCACCGGACAGATTATATGGCTACACCTTC	CASSPDRLYGYTF
.	TRBV28	TRBJ1-2	.	TGTGCCAGCAGTTTAGTGGGAGTTCCGGAATCCTGGTGCACCTTC	CASSLVGVPESWCTF
.	TRBV13	TRBJ1-1	once	TGTGCCAGCAGCTTATTGTCACAGGCCACGACTGAAGCTTTCTTT	CASSLLSQATTEAFF
TRBD1	TRBV9	TRBJ1-2	.	TGTGCCAGCAGTCAACAGGGGTGGGGCTACACCTTC	CASSQQGWGYTF
.	TRBV6-1	TRBJ2-7	.	TGTGCCACCTGGTCGCGGGCCAGAAACTACGAGCAGTACTTC	CATWSRARNYEQYF
TRBD2	TRBV6-1	TRBJ2-3	.	TGTGCCAGCAGTGATTCGCCTTTTGTTGCGGGAGGCCGAACAGATACGCAGTATTTT	CASSDSPFVAGGRTDTQYF
.	TRBV4-1	TRBJ2-4	.	TGCGCCAGCAGCCAAGAAGAACTAGCCAAAAACATTCAGTACTTC	CASSQEELAKNIQYF
.	TRBV18	TRBJ2-6	.	TGTGCCAGCTCTCAACAGTACTCTGGGGCCAACGTCCTGACTTTC	CASSQQYSGANVLTF